The sequence of this T cell receptor (beta chain) was determined in a study of T cell repertoires in cytomegalovirus infection. Germline CDR1 reads SGHAT; CDR2 reads FQNNGV. Trimming took 5 bases from V and 5 from J, leaving 13 bases between them. The CDR3 length is 14 residues. A word on this clonotype: Its target is unknown.

TCRdb re-called the reads through MiXCR, storing one row per CDR3 protein. Counted here are approximately 730,000 distinct CDR3 sequences, about 28% occurring once; the ten biggest clones make up around 13%. This specimen was cultured CD8+ T cells from PBMCs, taken from culture after CMV antigen stimulation. This rearrangement joins TRBV11-2 to TRBJ2-1; tentatively, D is TRBD1 (5 bases). The receptor's source is a human donor in good health (CMV status not recorded). Some clones in this sample may be carry-over from other donors' samples. The CDR3 is CASSPSWGNNEQFF. The CDR3, as DNA: TGTGCCAGCAGCCCCAGTTGGGGCAACAATGAGCAGTTCTTC.